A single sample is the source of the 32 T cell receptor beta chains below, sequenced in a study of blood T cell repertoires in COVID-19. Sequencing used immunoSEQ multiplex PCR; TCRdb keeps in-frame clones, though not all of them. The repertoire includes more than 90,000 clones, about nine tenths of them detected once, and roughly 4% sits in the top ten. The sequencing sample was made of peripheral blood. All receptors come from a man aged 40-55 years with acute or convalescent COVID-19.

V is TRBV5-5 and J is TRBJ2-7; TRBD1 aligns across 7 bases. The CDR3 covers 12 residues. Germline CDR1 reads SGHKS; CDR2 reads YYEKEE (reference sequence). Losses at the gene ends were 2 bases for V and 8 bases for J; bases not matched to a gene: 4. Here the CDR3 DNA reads TGTGCCAGCAGCTTTGACAGGGACCAGCAGTACTTC. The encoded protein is CASSFDRDQQYF.

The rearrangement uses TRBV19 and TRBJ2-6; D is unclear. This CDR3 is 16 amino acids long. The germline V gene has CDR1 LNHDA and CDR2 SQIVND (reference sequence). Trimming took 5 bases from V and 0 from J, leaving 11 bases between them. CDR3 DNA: TGTGCCAGTAGTTTTGTCAGAACCTCTGGGGCCAACGTCCTGACTTTC. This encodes CASSFVRTSGANVLTF.

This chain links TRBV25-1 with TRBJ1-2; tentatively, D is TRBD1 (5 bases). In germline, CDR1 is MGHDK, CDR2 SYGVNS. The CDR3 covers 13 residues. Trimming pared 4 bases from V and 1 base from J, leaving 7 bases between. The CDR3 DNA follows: TGTGCCAGCAGTGGGGGCCTTAACTATGGCTACACCTTC. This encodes CASSGGLNYGYTF.

CDR3 sequence (DNA): TGTGCCAGCAGCCTCTCGACAGGGGCGACAGATACGCAGTATTTT. Amino acids: CASSLSTGATDTQYF. The J gene is TRBJ2-3, the V gene TRBV3-1 (or the pseudogene TRBV3-2); 8 bases map to TRBD1. With V trimmed by 4 bases and J by 3 bases, 6 bases remained unmatched. CDR1 is LGHDT and CDR2 is YNNKEL in the germline V gene (reference sequence). This CDR3 contains 15 residues.

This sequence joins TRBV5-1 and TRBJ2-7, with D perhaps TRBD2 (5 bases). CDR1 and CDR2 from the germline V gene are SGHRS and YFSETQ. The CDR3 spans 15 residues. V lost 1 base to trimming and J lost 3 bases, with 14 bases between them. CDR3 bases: TGCGCCAGCAGCTTGATCCCAGCGGAAGGCTACGAGCAGTACTTC. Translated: CASSLIPAEGYEQYF.

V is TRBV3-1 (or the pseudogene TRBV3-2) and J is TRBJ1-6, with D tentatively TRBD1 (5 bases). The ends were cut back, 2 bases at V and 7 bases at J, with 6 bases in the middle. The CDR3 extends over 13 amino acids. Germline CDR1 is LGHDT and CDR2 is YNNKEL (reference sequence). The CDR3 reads CASSQNRNSPLHF. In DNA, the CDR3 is TGTGCCAGCAGCCAAAACAGGAATTCACCCCTCCACTTT.

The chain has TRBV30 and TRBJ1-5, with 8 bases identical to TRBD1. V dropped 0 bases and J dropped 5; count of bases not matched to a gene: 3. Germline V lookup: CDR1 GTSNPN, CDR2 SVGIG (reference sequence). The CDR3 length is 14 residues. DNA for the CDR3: TGTGCCTGGAGTGTAACAGGGGGGGATCAGCCCCAGCATTTT. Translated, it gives CAWSVTGGDQPQHF.

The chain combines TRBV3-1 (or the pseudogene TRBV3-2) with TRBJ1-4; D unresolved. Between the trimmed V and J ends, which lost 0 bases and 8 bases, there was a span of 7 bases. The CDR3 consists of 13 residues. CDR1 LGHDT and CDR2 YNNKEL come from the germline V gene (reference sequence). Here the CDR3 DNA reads TGTGCCAGCAGCCAAGATGGAGGGGAAAAACTGTTTTTT. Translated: CASSQDGGEKLFF.

The CDR3 sequence is CASSSATSYEQFF. The DNA of the CDR3 is TGTGCCAGCAGCTCAGCGACTAGCTATGAGCAGTTCTTC. The J gene is TRBJ2-1, the V gene TRBV11-3; 7 bases map to TRBD2. V was pared by 4 bases and J by 8 bases, with 5 bases of the junction left unmatched. This CDR3 comprises 13 residues. Per the germline V gene, CDR1 is SGHNT and CDR2 is YENEEA. Filled out from reference TRBV11-3 and TRBJ2-1, the complete variable domain reads EAGVVQSPRYKIIEKKQPVAFWCNPISGHNTLYWYLQNLGQGPELLIRYENEEAVDDSQLPKDRFSAERLKGVDSTLKIQPAELGDSAVYLCASSSATSYEQFFGPGTRLTVL.

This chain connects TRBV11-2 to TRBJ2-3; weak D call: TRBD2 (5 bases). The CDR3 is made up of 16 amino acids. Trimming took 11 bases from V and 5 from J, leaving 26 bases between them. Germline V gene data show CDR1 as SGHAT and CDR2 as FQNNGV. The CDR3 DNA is TGTGCCGGTCTTCGAGGGTCTAGCAACGGGGTAGATACGCAGTATTTT. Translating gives CAGLRGSSNGVDTQYF.

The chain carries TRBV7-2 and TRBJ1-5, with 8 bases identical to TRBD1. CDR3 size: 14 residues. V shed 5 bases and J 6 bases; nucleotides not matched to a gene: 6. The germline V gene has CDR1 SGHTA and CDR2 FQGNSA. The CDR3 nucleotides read TGTGCCAGCAGCGACAGGGGAGTTAGTCAGCCCCAGCATTTT. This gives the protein CASSDRGVSQPQHF.

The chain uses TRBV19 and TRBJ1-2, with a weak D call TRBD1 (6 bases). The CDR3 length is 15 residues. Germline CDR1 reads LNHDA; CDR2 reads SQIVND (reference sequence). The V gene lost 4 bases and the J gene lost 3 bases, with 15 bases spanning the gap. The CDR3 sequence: CASSKGQPGDYGYTF. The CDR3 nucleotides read TGTGCCAGTAGTAAAGGACAGCCCGGTGACTATGGCTACACCTTC.

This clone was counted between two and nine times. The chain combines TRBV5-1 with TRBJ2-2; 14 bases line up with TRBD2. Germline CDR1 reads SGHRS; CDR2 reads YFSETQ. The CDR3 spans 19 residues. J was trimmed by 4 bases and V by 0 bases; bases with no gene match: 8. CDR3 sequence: CASSLGGLAGAIGTGELFF. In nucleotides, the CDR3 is TGCGCCAGCAGCTTGGGGGGACTAGCGGGAGCGATTGGCACCGGGGAGCTGTTTTTT.

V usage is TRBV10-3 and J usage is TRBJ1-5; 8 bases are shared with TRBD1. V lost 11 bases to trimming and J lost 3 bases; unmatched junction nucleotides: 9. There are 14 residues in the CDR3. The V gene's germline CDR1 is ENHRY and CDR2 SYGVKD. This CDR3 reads CAADSGGLNQPQHF. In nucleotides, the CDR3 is TGTGCCGCCGACTCAGGGGGCCTCAATCAGCCCCAGCATTTT.

CDR3 sequence: CASTRGGGHEQFF. CDR3 sequence (DNA): TGTGCCAGCACCAGGGGAGGGGGGCATGAGCAGTTCTTC. The genes are TRBV12-3 or TRBV12-4 and TRBJ2-1, with TRBD2 as a possible D gene (7 bases). V lost 7 bases and J lost 8, with 15 bases in between. The CDR3 is 13 residues long.

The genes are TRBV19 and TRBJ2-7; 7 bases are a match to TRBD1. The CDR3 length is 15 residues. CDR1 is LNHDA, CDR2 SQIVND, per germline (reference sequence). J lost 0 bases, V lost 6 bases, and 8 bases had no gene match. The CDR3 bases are TGTGCCAGTAGCCCATATAGGACAGGCTCCTACGAGCAGTACTTC. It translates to CASSPYRTGSYEQYF.

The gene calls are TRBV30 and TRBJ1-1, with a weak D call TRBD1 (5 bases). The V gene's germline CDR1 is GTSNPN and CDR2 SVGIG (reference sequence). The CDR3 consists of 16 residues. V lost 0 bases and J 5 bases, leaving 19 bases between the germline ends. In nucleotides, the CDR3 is TGTGCCTGGAGTGTAAACGGGGGGGTAGTTGGTACTGAAGCTTTCTTT. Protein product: CAWSVNGGVVGTEAFF.

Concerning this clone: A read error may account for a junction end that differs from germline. In nucleotides, the CDR3 is TGCGTCAGCAGACCGACTAGCGGGGGGTACAATGAGCAGTTCTTC. It specifies CVSRPTSGGYNEQFF. The rearrangement links TRBV4-1 to TRBJ2-1; 13 bases match TRBD2. This CDR3 is 15 amino acids long. Germline values: CDR1 MGHRA, CDR2 YSYEKL.

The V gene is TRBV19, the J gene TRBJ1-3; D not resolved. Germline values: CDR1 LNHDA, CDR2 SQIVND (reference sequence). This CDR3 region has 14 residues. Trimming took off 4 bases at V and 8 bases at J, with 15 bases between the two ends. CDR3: CASSKREKRDTIYF. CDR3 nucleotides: TGTGCCAGTAGTAAGAGGGAGAAGCGGGACACCATATATTTT.

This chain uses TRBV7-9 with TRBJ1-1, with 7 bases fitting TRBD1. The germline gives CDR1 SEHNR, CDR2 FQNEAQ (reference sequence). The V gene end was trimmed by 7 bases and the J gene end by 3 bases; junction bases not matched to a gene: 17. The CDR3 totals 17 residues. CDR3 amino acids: CASTLGGGPGGYTEAFF. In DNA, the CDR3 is TGTGCCAGCACCCTTGGCGGAGGCCCAGGGGGGTACACTGAAGCTTTCTTT.

CDR3: CASSLDTGEQPQHF. Written as DNA, the CDR3 is TGTGCCAGCAGCTTAGATACGGGGGAACAGCCCCAGCATTTT. V is TRBV11-2 and J is TRBJ1-5; D may be TRBD1 (5 bases). Trimming left V 0 bases short and J 7 bases short, with 10 bases between. Germline V CDR1 and CDR2: SGHAT, FQNNGV. This CDR3 is 14 amino acids long.

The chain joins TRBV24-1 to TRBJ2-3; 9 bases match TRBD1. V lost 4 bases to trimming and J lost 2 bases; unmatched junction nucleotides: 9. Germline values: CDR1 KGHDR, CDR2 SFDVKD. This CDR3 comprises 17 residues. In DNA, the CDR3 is TGTGCCACCAGTGACCCCGGGACAGGGATCACCACAGATACGCAGTATTTT. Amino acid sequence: CATSDPGTGITTDTQYF.

The CDR3 region is CAWEVSSGQGAKGYTF. Here the CDR3 DNA reads TGTGCCTGGGAGGTCTCTTCCGGACAGGGGGCAAAGGGCTACACCTTC. The rearrangement links TRBV30 to TRBJ1-2; TRBD1 aligns across 11 bases. The CDR3 length is 16 residues. Germline V gene lookup returns CDR1 GTSNPN and CDR2 SVGIG (reference sequence). V was pared by 5 bases and J by 8 bases, with 16 bases of the junction left unmatched.

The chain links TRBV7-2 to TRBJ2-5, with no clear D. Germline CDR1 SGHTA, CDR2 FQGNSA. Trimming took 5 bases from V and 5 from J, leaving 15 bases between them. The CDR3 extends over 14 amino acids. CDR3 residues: CASSLIYARETQYF. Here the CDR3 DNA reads TGTGCCAGCAGCCTCATATATGCTCGGGAGACCCAGTACTTC.

CDR3 sequence reads: CSASVAGNEQFF. DNA of the CDR3: TGCAGTGCTAGTGTAGCGGGGAATGAGCAGTTCTTC. V is TRBV20-1 and J is TRBJ2-1, with 8 nucleotides matching TRBD2. The CDR3 is made up of 12 amino acids. Germline V CDR1 and CDR2: DFQATT, SNEGSKA (reference sequence). The ends lost 3 bases at V and 7 bases at J; junction bases unmatched: 2.

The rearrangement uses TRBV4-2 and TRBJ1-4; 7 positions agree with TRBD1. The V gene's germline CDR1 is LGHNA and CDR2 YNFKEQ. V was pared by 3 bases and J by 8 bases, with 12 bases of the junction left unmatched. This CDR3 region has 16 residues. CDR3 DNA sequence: TGTGCCAGCAGCCAGAGGGGGCCGGGGCTGGAGGAAAAACTGTTTTTT. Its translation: CASSQRGPGLEEKLFF.

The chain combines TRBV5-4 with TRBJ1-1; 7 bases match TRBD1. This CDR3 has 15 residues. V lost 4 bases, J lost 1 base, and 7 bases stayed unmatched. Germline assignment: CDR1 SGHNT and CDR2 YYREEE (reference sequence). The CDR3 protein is CASSLTGITNTEAFF. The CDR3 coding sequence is TGTGCCAGCAGCCTGACAGGGATTACGAACACTGAAGCTTTCTTT.

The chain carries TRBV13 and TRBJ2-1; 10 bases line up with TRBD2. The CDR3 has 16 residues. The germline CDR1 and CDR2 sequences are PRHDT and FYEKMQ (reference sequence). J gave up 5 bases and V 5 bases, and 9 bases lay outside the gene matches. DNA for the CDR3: TGTGCCAGCAGCACCCCGGGACTAGCGACCAACAATGAGCAGTTCTTC. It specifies CASSTPGLATNNEQFF. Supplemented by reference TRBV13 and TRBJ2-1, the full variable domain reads AAGVIQSPRHLIKEKRETATLKCYPIPRHDTVYWYQQGPGQDPQFLISFYEKMQSDKGSIPDRFSAQQFSDYHSELNMSSLELGDSALYFCASSTPGLATNNEQFFGPGTRLTVL.

CDR3 amino acids: CASGLSPTLEQFF. CDR3 in DNA: TGTGCTAGTGGTTTGTCACCTACCCTTGAGCAGTTCTTC. The J gene is TRBJ2-1, the V gene TRBV12-5, with unresolved D. The ends were cut back, 2 bases at V and 9 bases at J, with 11 bases in the middle. Germline V gene lookup returns CDR1 LGHNT and CDR2 FRNRAP. CDR3 length: 13 residues.

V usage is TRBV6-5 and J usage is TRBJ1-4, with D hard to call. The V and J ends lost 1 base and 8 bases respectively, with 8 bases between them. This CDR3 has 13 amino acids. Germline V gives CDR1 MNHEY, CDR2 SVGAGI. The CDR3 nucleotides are TGTGCCAGCAGTTACTTGGGCAGGGAAAAACTGTTTTTT. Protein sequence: CASSYLGREKLFF.

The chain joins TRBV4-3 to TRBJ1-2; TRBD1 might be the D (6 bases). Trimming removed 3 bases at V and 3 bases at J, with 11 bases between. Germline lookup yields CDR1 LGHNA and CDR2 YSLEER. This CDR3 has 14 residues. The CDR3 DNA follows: TGCGCCAGCAGCCATACAGGGATGGACTATGGCTACACCTTC. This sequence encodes CASSHTGMDYGYTF.

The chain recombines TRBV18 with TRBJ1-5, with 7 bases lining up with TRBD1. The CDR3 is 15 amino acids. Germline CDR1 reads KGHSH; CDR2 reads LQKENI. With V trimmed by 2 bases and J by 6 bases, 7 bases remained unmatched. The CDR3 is CASSPEVQGGQPQHF. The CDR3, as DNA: TGTGCCAGCTCACCAGAAGTTCAGGGGGGTCAGCCCCAGCATTTT.